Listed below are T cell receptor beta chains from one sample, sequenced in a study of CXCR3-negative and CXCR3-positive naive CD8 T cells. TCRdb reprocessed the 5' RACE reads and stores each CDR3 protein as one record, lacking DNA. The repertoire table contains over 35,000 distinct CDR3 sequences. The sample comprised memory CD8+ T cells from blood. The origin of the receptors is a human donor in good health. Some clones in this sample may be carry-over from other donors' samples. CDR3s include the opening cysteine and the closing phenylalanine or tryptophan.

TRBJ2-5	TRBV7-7	CASTSGGPETQYF
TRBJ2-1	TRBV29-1	CSVDPSGPYNEQFF
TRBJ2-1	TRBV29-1	CSVLAVDTYNEQFF
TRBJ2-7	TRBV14	CASSPPSGGTYEQYF
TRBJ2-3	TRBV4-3	CASSQEGGPGYVRTDTQYF
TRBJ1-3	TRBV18	CASSPSGGTGNTIYF
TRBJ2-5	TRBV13	CASSPRGSWAQYF
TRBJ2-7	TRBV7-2	CASSARGLPSYEQYF
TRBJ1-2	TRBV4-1	CASSQVGDYGYTF
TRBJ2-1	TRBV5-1	CASSLLAYNEQFF
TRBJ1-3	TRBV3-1	CASSATGFSGNTIYF
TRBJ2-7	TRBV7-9	CASSFEGGYEQYF
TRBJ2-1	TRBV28	CASSLGLAGPNEQFF
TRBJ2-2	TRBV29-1	CSVEDGGYTGELFF
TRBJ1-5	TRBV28	CASRGTGAVNQPQHF
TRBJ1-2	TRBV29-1	CSVGENYGYTF
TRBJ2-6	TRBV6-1	CASRPWRAGANVLTF
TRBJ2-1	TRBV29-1	CSAYGGQGNEQFF
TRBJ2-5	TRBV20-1	CSAPWGPAWETQYF
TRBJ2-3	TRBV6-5	CASSRGGRNTQYF
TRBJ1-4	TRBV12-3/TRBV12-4	CASSFGSTNEKLFF
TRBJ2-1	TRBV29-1	CSVSLGGSYNEQFF
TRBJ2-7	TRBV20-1	CSATGTSGPYEQYF
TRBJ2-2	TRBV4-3	CASSPGTGNTGELFF
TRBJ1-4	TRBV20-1	CSARGQGYGEKLFF
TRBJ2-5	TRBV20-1	CSARDEGLRLRETQYF
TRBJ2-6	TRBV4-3	CASSQDPGAGANVLTF
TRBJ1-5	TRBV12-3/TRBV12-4	CASKATDQPQHF
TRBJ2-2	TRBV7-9	CASRPRTSGNTGELFF
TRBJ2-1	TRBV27	CASSLLRTGGGAGEQFF
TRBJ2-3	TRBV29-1	CSAGTSVVDTQYF
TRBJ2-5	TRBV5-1	CASSLAVQETQYF
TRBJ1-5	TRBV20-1	CSARGADSYQPQHF
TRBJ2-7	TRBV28	CASARPSYEQYF
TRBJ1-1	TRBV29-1	CSVVPGLNTEAFF
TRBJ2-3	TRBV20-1	CSVGKELTDTQYF
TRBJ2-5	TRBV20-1	CSARDLGSGEQETQYF
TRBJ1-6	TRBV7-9	CASSLGQGDSYNSPLHF
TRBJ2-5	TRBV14	CASSPTSGFGETQYF
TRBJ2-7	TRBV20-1	CSARGASGVYEQYF
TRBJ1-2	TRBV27	CASSSPREYGYTF
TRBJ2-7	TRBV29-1	CSARTSGSYEQYF
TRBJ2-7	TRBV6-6	CASSYSRIGAYEQYF
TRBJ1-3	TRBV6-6	CASSKTDSGGNTIYF
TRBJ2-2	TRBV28	CASSSQGFYTGELFF
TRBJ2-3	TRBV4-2	CASSQERTGTDTQYF
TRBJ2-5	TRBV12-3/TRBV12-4	CASSTVLAGEETQYF
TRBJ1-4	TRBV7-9	CASSYTGTLEGQLFF
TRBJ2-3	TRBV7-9	CASHSPADTQYF